Sequencing of this T cell receptor (beta chain) was carried out in a study of OX40 agonist ivuxolimab in advanced cancers. Study-level background: Ivuxolimab was a fully human IgG2 agonistic monoclonal antibody targeting the costimulatory receptor OX40 (CD134). In the dose-escalation cohort, 75% to 85% of patients were male, and the mean age was around 65 years with a range of about 20 to 80. Among the roughly 50 dose-escalation patients, around 20 had hepatocellular carcinoma, around 15 melanoma, 9 renal cell carcinoma and 9 head and neck cancer. Intravenous ivuxolimab was administered to patients every 2 weeks at six dose levels: 0.01, 0.1, 0.3, 1.5, 3 and 10 mg/kg. Prior anti-PD-1, anti-PD-L1 or anti-CTLA-4 therapy was permitted, and checkpoint inhibitors had been received by roughly 42% of dose-escalation patients. The paper covers the monotherapy dose-escalation part of the phase I ivuxolimab trial, which included N of about 50 patients. Partial responses occurred in three dose-escalation patients: two with cutaneous melanoma and one with hepatocellular carcinoma. Peripheral TCRbeta sequencing aimed to test whether ivuxolimab altered TCR sequence diversity and caused clonal T-cell expansion. Beyond this particular receptor, the publication reports: After ivuxolimab, expanded clones were on average more numerous among CD8+ T cells than among CD4+ T cells. In partial responders in the 0.1-3.0 mg/kg groups, normalized peripheral clonal expansion was found to be among the lowest, especially among CD8+ T cells. The antigen specificity of the clonally expanded peripheral T cells was not determined. Low levels of normalized T-cell clonal expansion were also seen in some nonresponding patients. Clonal expansion of both CD4+ and CD8+ blood T cells was observed from baseline to week 6 at doses 0.1 to 3.0 mg/kg.

As to this clone: The antigen this receptor binds is unknown. No quality values exist for individual bases; no much larger clone is one base distant.

The CDR3 sequence holds 14 residues, the cysteine and phenylalanine included. Of the read, only the CDR3 DNA is kept; its 42 bases are in frame from base 1. Trimming leaves V shorter by 6 bases and J shorter by 4 bases, with the junction holding 6 bases beyond the gene matches. CDR1 and CDR2 are read off the germline V gene as MDHEN and SYDVKM. Patients with autoimmune disease history or receiving systemic immunosuppression were excluded from the trial. Peripheral blood for TCR sequencing was drawn from every dose cohort at baseline, at cycle 4 day 1 and at cycle 7 day 1. The samples were taken from a phase I, first-in-human, multicenter, open-label dose-escalation trial of ivuxolimab. Adults with locally advanced or metastatic head and neck squamous cell, hepatocellular, melanoma or renal cell carcinoma were enrolled in the trial. Before TCR sequencing, CD4+ and CD8+ T cells were separately sorted from peripheral blood.

To sequence the TCRbeta CDR3 region, genomic DNA was isolated from the sorted cells. The immunoSEQ Assay was used for sequencing of TCRbeta CDR3 regions. Held by TCRdb, this immuneACCESS table contains in-frame sequences only and omits some clones. Under half of the omission traces to an unresolved V gene where checked; the cause of the rest is unknown. Recorded for this sample are 53,000 or so clones; over 90% of them occurred a single time. The ten largest clonotypes hold about 18% of the sample. The rearranged segments are TRBV28 and TRBJ2-7; 10 bases in the junction line up with TRBD2. This TCR derives from an adult with an advanced solid tumor such as melanoma, head and neck, liver or kidney cancer. Sequences were derived from CD4+ or CD8+ T cells sorted from blood, sampled in a trial of the OX40 agonist ivuxolimab. The CDR3 reads as follows: CASRTLAGRYEQYF. The DNA sequence follows: TGTGCCAGCAGGACACTAGCGGGAAGGTACGAGCAGTACTTC.